Below, 5 T cell receptor beta chains from the same sample are listed, as sequenced in a study of cytomegalovirus exposure and HLA in healthy donors. The protocol was immunoSEQ multiplex PCR, while the TCRdb copy is restricted to in-frame clones and leaves out a portion. Among fewer than 200,000 clones listed, roughly nine tenths were seen once. Sequencing was done on a sample of PBMCs. Receptors were obtained from a woman younger than 45 in good health and CMV-seronegative.

The rearrangement uses TRBV2 and TRBJ2-5; 7 nucleotides align to TRBD2. The length of the CDR3 is 13 residues. The germline V gene encodes CDR1 SNHLY and CDR2 FYNNEI. V lost 5 bases, J lost 5 bases, and 5 bases stayed unmatched. The CDR3 nucleotides read TGTGCCAGCAGTATTAACGGGGGGGAGACCCAGTACTTC. This codes for CASSINGGETQYF.

The chain combines TRBV2 with TRBJ2-7, with 9 bases fitting TRBD2. Trimming removed 6 bases from V and 7 bases from J; junction bases left unmatched: 13. Germline lookup yields CDR1 SNHLY and CDR2 FYNNEI. This CDR3 contains 15 residues. CDR3 sequence reads: CASSPRDSGSWEQYF. As DNA, the CDR3 is TGTGCCAGCAGCCCGAGGGATAGCGGGAGCTGGGAGCAGTACTTC.

V gene TRBV4-2 combines with J gene TRBJ2-1; 16 nucleotides match TRBD2. V was pared by 2 bases and J by 8 bases, with 3 bases of the junction left unmatched. CDR3 length: 16 residues. The germline gives CDR1 LGHNA, CDR2 YNFKEQ. CDR3 loop: CASSQPGTSGRDEQFF. The CDR3 coding sequence is TGTGCCAGCAGCCAACCCGGGACTAGCGGGAGGGATGAGCAGTTCTTC.

The gene calls are TRBV21-1 and TRBJ1-2. TRBV21-1 is annotated as a pseudogene. This CDR3 has 13 residues. The CDR3 reads CASSKQGAGGYTF. The CDR3 bases are TGTGCCAGCAGCAAGCAGGGCGCGGGAGGCTACACCTTC.

This rearrangement joins TRBV6-5 to TRBJ1-1, with unresolved D. V was shortened by 8 bases and J by 4 bases, with 11 bases between the two germline ends. Per germline, CDR1 MNHEY and CDR2 SVGAGI. The CDR3 extends over 12 amino acids. CDR3 residues: CASGVYGTEAFF. The DNA for the CDR3 is TGTGCCAGCGGGGTCTACGGCACTGAAGCTTTCTTT.